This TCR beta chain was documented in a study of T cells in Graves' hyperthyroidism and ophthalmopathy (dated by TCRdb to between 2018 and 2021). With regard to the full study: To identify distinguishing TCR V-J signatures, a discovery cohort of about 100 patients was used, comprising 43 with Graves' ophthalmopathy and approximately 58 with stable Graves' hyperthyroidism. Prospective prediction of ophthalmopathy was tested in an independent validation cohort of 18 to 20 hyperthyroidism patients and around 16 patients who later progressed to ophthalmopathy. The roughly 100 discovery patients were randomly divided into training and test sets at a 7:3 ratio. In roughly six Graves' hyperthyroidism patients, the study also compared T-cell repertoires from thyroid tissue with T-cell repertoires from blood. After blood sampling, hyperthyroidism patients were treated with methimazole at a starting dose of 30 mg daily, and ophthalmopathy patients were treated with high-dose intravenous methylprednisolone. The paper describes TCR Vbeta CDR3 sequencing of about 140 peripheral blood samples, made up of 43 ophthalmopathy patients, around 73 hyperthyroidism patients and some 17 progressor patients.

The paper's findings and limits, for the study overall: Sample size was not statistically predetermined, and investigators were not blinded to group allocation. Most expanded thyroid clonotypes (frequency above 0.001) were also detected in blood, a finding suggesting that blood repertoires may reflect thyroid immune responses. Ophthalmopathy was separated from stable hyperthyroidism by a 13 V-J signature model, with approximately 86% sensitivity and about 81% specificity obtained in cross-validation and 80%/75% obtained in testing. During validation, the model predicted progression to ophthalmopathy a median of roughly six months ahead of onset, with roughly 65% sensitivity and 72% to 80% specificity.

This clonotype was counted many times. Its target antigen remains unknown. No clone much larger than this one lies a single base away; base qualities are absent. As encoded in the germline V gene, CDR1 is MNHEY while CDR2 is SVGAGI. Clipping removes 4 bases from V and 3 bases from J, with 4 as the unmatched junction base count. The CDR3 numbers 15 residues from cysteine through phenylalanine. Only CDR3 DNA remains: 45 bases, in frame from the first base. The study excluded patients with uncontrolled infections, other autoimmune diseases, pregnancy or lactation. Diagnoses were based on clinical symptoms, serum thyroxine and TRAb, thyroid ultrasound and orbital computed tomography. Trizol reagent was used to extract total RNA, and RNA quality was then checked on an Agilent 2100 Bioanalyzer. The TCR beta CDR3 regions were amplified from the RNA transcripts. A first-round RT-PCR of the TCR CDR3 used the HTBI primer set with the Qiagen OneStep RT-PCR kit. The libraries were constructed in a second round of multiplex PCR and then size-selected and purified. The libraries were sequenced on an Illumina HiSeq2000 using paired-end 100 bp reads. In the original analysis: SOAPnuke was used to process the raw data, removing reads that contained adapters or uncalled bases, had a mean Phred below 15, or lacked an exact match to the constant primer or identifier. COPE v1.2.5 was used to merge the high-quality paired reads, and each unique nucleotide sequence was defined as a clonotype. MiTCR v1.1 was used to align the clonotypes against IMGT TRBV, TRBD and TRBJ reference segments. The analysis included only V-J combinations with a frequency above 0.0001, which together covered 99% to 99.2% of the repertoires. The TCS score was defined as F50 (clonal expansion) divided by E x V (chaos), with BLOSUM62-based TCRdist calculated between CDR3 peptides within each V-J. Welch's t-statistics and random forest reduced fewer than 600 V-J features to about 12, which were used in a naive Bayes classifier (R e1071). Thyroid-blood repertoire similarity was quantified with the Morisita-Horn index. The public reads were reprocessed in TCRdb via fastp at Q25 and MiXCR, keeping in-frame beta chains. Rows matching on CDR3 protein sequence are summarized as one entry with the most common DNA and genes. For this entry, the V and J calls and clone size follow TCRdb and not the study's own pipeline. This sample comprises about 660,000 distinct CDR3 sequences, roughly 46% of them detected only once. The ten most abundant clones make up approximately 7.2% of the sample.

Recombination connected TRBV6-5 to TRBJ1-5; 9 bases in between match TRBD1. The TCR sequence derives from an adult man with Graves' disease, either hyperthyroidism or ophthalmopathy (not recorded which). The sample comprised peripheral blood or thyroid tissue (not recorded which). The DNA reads TGTGCCAGCAGTTCCGGGACAGGGTACAATCAGCCCCAGCATTTT. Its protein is CASSSGTGYNQPQHF.